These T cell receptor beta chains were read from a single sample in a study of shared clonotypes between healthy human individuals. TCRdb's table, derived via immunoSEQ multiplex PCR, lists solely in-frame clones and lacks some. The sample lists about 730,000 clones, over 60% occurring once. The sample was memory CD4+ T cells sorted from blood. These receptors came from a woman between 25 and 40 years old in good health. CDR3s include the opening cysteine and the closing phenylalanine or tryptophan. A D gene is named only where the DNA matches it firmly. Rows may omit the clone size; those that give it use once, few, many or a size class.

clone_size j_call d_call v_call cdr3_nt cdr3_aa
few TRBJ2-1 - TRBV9 TGTGCCAGCAGCGCGCGGGAAAACTCCTACAATGAGCAGTTCTTC CASSARENSYNEQFF
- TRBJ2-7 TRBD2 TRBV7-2 TGTGCCAGCAGCTCCCCTGGTGTAGCGGGTAACTACGAGCAGTACTTC CASSSPGVAGNYEQYF
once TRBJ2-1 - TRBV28 TGTGCCAGTCAGACACCGGGGACCCTCAATGAGCAGTTCTTC CASQTPGTLNEQFF
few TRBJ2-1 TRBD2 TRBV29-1 TGCAGCGTTGTTGGGACTATCAATGAGCAGTTCTTC CSVVGTINEQFF
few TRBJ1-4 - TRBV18 TGTGCCAGCTCACCCCCAGGGATAACAACTAATGAAAAACTGTTTTTT CASSPPGITTNEKLFF
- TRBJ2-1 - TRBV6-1 TGTGCCAGCACTCCAGAAAGGGAGCAGTTCTTC CASTPEREQFF
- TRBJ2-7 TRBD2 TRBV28 TGTGCCAGCAGCGGGACTAGCGGAGGCTACGAGCAGTACTTC CASSGTSGGYEQYF
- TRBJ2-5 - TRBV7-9 TGTGCCAGCAGCTTAGTGGGCGGCCAAGAGACCCAGTACTTC CASSLVGGQETQYF
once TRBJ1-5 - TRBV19 TGTGCCAGTAGTACACGAGGGACGGTTAGCAATCAGCCCCAGCATTTT CASSTRGTVSNQPQHF
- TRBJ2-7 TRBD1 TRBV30 TGTGCCTGGATGGTAAGGACAGGAGTCTACGAGCAGTACTTC CAWMVRTGVYEQYF
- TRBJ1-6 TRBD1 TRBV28 TGTGCCAGCAGCTATGACAGGGTGTTAGGTAATTCACCCCTCCACTTT CASSYDRVLGNSPLHF
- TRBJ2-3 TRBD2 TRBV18 TGTGCCAGCTCACCAAGGCTAGCGGGAGGACGCACAGATACGCAGTATTTT CASSPRLAGGRTDTQYF
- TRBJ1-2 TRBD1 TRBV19 TGTGCCAGTAGGTCGGAACCGGGACAGGCGCTCTATGGCTATGGCTACACCTTC CASRSEPGQALYGYGYTF
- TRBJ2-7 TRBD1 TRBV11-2 TGTGCCAGCAGCGAAGACAGGGGGCGAAGGAACGAGCAGTACTTC CASSEDRGRRNEQYF
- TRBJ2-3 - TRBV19 TGTGCCAGTAGTCCCGGATCCAGTGGGCAGTATTTT CASSPGSSGQYF
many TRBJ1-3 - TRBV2 TGTGCCAGCAGTGGAAGCACAGGGAGTGGAAACACCATATATTTT CASSGSTGSGNTIYF
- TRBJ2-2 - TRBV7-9 TGTGCCAGCAGCTCAAGAATGGAGTCCGGGGAGCTGTTTTTT CASSSRMESGELFF
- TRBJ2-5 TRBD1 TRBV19 TGTGCCAGTAGTATTTCGGACAGGGCATACGAGACCCAGTACTTC CASSISDRAYETQYF
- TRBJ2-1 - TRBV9 TGTGCCAGCAGCGTAGCTAGCACTCCGCATGAGCAGTTCTTC CASSVASTPHEQFF
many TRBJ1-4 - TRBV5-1 TGCGCCAGCAGCTTGGGACAGACAACTAATGAAAAACTGTTTTTT CASSLGQTTNEKLFF
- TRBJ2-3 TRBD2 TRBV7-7 TGTGCCAGCAGCCAAAGCGGGAGCGCAGATACGCAGTATTTT CASSQSGSADTQYF
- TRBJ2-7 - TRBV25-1 TGTGCCAGCAGTGATCCCTCCTACGAGCAGTACTTC CASSDPSYEQYF
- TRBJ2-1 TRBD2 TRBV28 TGTGCCAGCAGTCGGACTAGCGGGAGGGCCAGGAATGAGCAGTTCTTC CASSRTSGRARNEQFF
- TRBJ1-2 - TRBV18 TGTGCCAGCTCAAGCGAAATCAGGGCTATCAGTCCTGGCTACACCTTC CASSSEIRAISPGYTF
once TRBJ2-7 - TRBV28 TGTGCCAGCAGCGGGCCTCTCGCGTCCTACGAGCAGTACTTC CASSGPLASYEQYF
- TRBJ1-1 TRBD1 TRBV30 TGTGCGCCCCGGGACAGGGAAGCTTTCTTT CAPRDREAFF
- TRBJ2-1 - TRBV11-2 TGTGCCAGCAGCTCCCCCCGTGGGGTACAGTTCTTC CASSSPRGVQFF
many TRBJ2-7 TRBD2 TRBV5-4 TGTGCCAGCAGCCGGACGGGACTAGTGAAGGGCGAGCAGTACTTC CASSRTGLVKGEQYF
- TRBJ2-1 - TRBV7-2 TGTGCCAGCAGCTTAGATGGGAGGAGCTCCTACAATGAGCAGTTCTTC CASSLDGRSSYNEQFF
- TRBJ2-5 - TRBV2 TGTGCCAGCAGTGAAGGACTTCAAGAGACCCAGTACTTC CASSEGLQETQYF
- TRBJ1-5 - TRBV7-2 TGTGCCAGCAGCTTAGCTTTCGGGGGTGGACAGCCCCAGCATTTT CASSLAFGGGQPQHF
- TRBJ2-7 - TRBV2 TGTGCCAGCAGTGAAAAGAACGAGCAGTACTTC CASSEKNEQYF
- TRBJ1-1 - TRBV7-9 TGTGCCAGCAGCTTAGTCTTTGCTGAAGCTTTCTTT CASSLVFAEAFF
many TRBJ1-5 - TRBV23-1 TGCGCCAGCAGTCAATCATTGGAGCCCCAGCATTTT CASSQSLEPQHF
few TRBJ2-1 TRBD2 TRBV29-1 TGCAGCGCCCGAGAGGCGGGAGTATACGAGCAGTTCTTC CSAREAGVYEQFF
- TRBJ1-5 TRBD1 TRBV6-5 TGTGCCAGCAAAGGGACAGGGTCGGGGAAGCCCCAGCATTTT CASKGTGSGKPQHF
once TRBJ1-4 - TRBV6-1 TGTGCCAGCAGTGAACGCACCCACGGGGGAAAACTGTTTTTT CASSERTHGGKLFF
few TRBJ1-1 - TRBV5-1 TGCGCCAGCAGGGAATGGACCCAGGGGAACACTGAAGCTTTCTTT CASREWTQGNTEAFF
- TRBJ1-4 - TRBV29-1 TGCAGCGTTGCGGGGGGCGGAAATGAAAAACTGTTTTTT CSVAGGGNEKLFF